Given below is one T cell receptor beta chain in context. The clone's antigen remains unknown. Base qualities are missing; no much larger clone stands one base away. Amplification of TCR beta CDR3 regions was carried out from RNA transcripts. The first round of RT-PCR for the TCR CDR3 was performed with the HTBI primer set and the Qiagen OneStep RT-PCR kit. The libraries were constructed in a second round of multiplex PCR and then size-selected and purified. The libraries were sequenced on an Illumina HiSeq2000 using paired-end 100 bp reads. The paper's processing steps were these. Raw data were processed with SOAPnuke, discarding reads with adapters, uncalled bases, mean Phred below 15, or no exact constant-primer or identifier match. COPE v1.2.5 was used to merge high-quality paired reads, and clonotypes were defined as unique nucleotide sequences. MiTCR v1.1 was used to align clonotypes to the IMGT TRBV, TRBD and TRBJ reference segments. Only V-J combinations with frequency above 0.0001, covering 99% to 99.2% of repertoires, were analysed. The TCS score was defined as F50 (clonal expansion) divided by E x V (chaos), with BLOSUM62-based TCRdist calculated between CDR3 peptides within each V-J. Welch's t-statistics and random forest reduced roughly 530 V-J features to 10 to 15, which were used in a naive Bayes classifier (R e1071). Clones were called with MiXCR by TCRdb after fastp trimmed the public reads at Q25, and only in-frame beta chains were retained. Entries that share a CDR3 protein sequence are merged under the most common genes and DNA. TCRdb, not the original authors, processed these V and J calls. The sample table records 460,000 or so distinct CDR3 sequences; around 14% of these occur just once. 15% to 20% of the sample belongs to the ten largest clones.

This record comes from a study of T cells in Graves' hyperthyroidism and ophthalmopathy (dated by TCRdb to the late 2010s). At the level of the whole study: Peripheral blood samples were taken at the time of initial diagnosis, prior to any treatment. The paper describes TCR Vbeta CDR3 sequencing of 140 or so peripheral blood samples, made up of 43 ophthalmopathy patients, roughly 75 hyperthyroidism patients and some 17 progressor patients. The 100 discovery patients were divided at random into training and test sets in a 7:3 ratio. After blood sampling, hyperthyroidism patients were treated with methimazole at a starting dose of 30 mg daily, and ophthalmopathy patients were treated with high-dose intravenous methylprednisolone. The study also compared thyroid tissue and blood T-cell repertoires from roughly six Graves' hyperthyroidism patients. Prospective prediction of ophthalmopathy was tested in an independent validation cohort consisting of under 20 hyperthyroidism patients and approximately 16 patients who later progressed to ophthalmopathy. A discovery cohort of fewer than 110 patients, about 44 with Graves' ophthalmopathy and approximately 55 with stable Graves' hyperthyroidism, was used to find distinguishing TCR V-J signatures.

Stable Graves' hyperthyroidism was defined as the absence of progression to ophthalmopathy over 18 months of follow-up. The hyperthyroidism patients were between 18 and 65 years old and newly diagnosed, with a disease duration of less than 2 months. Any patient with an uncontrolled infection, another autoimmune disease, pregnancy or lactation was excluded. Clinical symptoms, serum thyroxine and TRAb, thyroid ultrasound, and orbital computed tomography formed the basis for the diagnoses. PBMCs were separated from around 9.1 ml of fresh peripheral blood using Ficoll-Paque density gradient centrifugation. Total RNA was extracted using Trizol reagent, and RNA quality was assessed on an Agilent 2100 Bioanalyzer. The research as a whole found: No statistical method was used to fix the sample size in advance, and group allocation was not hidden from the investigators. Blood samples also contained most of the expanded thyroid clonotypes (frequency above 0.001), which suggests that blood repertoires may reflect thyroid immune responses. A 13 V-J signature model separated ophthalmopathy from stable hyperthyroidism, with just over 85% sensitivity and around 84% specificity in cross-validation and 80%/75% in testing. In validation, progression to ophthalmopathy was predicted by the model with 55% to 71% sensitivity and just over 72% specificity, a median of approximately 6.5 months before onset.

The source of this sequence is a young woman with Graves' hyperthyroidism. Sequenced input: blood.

The CDR3 has the sequence CASGGQGPDIQYF. In nucleotides, the sequence is TGTGCCAGCGGGGGACAGGGTCCGGACATTCAGTACTTC. The chain is made from TRBV25-1 and TRBJ2-4, and TRBD1 aligns with 9 junction nucleotides. In the germline V gene, CDR1 corresponds to MGHDK and CDR2 to SYGVNS. The CDR3 runs 13 residues from the cysteine to the phenylalanine. Solely the CDR3 DNA is kept, with 39 bases framed from the first base. Trimming accounts for 8 bases at V and 8 bases at J, while the number of junction bases matched to no gene is 7.